This T cell receptor beta chain is drawn from a study of T cells in Graves' hyperthyroidism and ophthalmopathy. Amplification yielded TCR beta CDR3 regions, with RNA transcripts as the source. Using the HTBI primer set, a first-round RT-PCR was run on the TCR CDR3. Each CDR3 protein is one row after TCRdb ran MiXCR on the multiplex PCR reads. In the table there are more than 550,000 distinct CDR3 sequences, 15% to 20% of which are singletons. Germline V gene sequence: CDR1 SGHRS, CDR2 YFSETQ. V lost 4 bases to trimming and J lost 1 base, with 15 bases between them. The CDR3 is 15 amino acids. Fresh peripheral blood, about 9.6 ml, yielded the PBMCs. This clonotype came up a few times.

The chain is built from TRBV5-1 and TRBJ2-7; D not resolved. Sequenced material: blood. This clonotype was sampled from a man in his forties or fifties with Graves' hyperthyroidism. DNA of the CDR3: TGCGCCAGCAGCCAAGGAACAATTAGGTCCTACGAGCAGTACTTC. It translates to CASSQGTIRSYEQYF.